The 6 T cell receptor beta chains below come from one sample, sequenced in a study of CD8+CD57+ T cells in acquired aplastic anemia. The authors sequenced patients whose flow cytometry had shown CD8+CD57+ cell expansion. Genomic DNA provided the template from which TCR beta VDJ and CDR3 profiles were obtained. One entry per CDR3 protein, called by TCRdb with MiXCR from the reads. The repertoire holds about 190,000 distinct CDR3 sequences, with 40% to 55% as singletons. The specimen was sorted CD4+, CD8+, or CD8+CD57+ T cells (not recorded which) from PBMCs. The source is a human donor with aplastic anemia.

This chain connects TRBV25-1 to TRBJ2-1, with D tentatively TRBD2 (5 bases). The V gene lost 4 bases and the J gene lost 6 bases, with 13 bases spanning the gap. The CDR3 runs 14 residues. CDR1 and CDR2 (germline): MGHDK, SYGVNS. DNA for the CDR3: TGTGCCAGCAGTGGATCGAAACTAGGCAATGAGCAGTTCTTC. This encodes CASSGSKLGNEQFF.

In this sample, this clonotype turned up a few times. J is TRBJ2-3 and V is TRBV15, with D possibly being TRBD1 (6 bases). Per the germline V gene, CDR1 is LNHNV and CDR2 is YYDKDF (reference sequence). V was cut by 0 bases and J by 2 bases, with 12 bases left in between. This CDR3 is built from 16 residues. CDR3 loop: CATSREQGSPTDTQYF. DNA for the CDR3: TGTGCCACCAGCAGAGAACAGGGCAGTCCCACAGATACGCAGTATTTT.

The V call is TRBV25-1, the J call TRBJ2-2; no firm D call. CDR3 size: 15 residues. V was shortened by 6 bases and J by 5 bases, with 16 bases between the two germline ends. Germline CDR1 reads MGHDK; CDR2 reads SYGVNS. The CDR3 loop is CASSDGRTETGELFF. In DNA, the CDR3 is TGTGCCAGCAGCGATGGACGTACTGAGACCGGGGAGCTGTTTTTT. Full variable domain (missing parts from reference TRBV25-1 and TRBJ2-2): EADIYQTPRYLVIGTGKKITLECSQTMGHDKMYWYQQDPGMELHLIHYSYGVNSTEKGDLSSESTVSRIRTEHFPLTLESARPSHTSQYLCASSDGRTETGELFFGEGSRLTVL.

This chain joins TRBV20-1 and TRBJ2-3; D not certain. The CDR3 has 15 residues. Germline V gene data show CDR1 as DFQATT and CDR2 as SNEGSKA (reference sequence). Between the trimmed V and J ends, which lost 3 bases and 3 bases, there was a span of 16 bases. CDR3 coding DNA: TGCAGTGCTAGTGGGCATCGGCTGGCGACAGATACGCAGTATTTT. The encoded protein is CSASGHRLATDTQYF.

This clonotype showed up many times. The CDR3 region is CASRGTGSEQFF. Here the CDR3 DNA reads TGTGCCAGCAGGGGGACAGGGTCTGAGCAGTTCTTC. This rearrangement joins TRBV2 to TRBJ2-1; 9 bases align to TRBD1. The V and J ends lost 6 bases and 9 bases, in that order; junction bases with no gene match: 3. Germline V gene lookup returns CDR1 SNHLY and CDR2 FYNNEI. This CDR3 is 12 amino acids long.

In this sample, this clonotype turned up a few times. J is TRBJ1-1 and V is TRBV3-1; possibly TRBD1 for D (5 bases). The CDR3 has 13 amino acids. V gave up 0 bases and J gave up 10 bases, with 12 bases separating them. Germline V gene lookup returns CDR1 LGHDT and CDR2 YNNKEL (reference sequence). The CDR3 spells CASSQDGGARAFF. Here the CDR3 DNA reads TGTGCCAGCAGCCAAGACGGAGGGGCTAGAGCTTTCTTT.